The 21 T cell receptor beta chains given below trace back to one sample, sequenced in a study of T cell responses to AZD1222 COVID-19 vaccine. Only in-frame clones appear in the TCRdb table, and some are missing; sequencing was by immunoSEQ multiplex PCR. This table holds 90,000 to 150,000 clones, 88% found once. Sequencing was performed on peripheral blood, taken 28 days after the second AZD1222 dose. These receptors were obtained from an adult who received the AZD1222 COVID-19 vaccine.

CDR3 amino acids: CASSQGLGGQPQHF. In DNA, the CDR3 is TGTGCCAGCAGCCAAGGACTGGGGGGTCAGCCCCAGCATTTT. This sequence joins TRBV4-2 and TRBJ1-5, with D possibly TRBD1 on 5 matching bases. The length of the CDR3 is 14 residues. Germline CDR1 LGHNA, CDR2 YNFKEQ. Trimming took off 1 base at V and 6 bases at J, with 10 bases between the two ends.

This clone has a handful of counts. This sequence joins TRBV6-1 and TRBJ1-2; 8 positions match TRBD1. CDR3 size: 15 residues. V gave up 0 bases and J gave up 7 bases; unmatched junction bases: 7. Germline V lookup: CDR1 MNHNS, CDR2 SASEGT. The CDR3 sequence: CASSEAEDRVGGYTF. The CDR3 DNA follows: TGTGCCAGCAGTGAAGCAGAGGACAGGGTAGGTGGCTACACCTTC.

The chain combines TRBV7-9 with TRBJ1-4; a weak D match, TRBD1 (6 bases). V dropped 5 bases and J dropped 5 bases, with 12 bases sitting between them. CDR3 size: 14 residues. Germline lookup yields CDR1 SEHNR and CDR2 FQNEAQ (reference sequence). CDR3 in DNA: TGTGCCAGCAGCGTACAGGGTTTAAATGAAAAACTGTTTTTT. Amino acids: CASSVQGLNEKLFF.

The CDR3 here is CASSWGAGAYNEQFF. Written as DNA, the CDR3 is TGCGCCAGCAGCTGGGGGGCAGGGGCTTACAATGAGCAGTTCTTC. V is TRBV5-1 and J is TRBJ2-1; D is possibly TRBD1 or TRBD2 (6 bases each). Germline V CDR1 and CDR2: SGHRS, YFSETQ. The CDR3 contains 15 residues. Trimming shortened V by 3 bases and J by 4 bases, and 14 bases separated the two germline ends.

The chain employs TRBV6-5 and TRBJ2-5, with 8 bases identical to TRBD2. The CDR3 loop spans 15 amino acids. With V trimmed by 8 bases and J by 5 bases, 13 bases remained unmatched. Germline assignment: CDR1 MNHEY and CDR2 SVGAGI. The chain's CDR3 is CASARGAGVHETQYF. CDR3 DNA sequence: TGTGCCAGCGCACGGGGAGCGGGAGTTCATGAGACCCAGTACTTC.

V usage is TRBV4-3 and J usage is TRBJ2-3; 13 nucleotides line up with TRBD2. Germline CDR1 reads LGHNA; CDR2 reads YSLEER. The CDR3 extends over 15 amino acids. V was pared by 4 bases and J by 4 bases, with 2 bases of the junction left unmatched. CDR3 sequence reads: CASSRTSGGADTQYF. As DNA, the CDR3 is TGCGCCAGCAGCCGAACTAGCGGGGGGGCAGATACGCAGTATTTT.

The chain links TRBV5-1 to TRBJ1-1; 9 positions agree with TRBD1. The germline CDR1 and CDR2 sequences are SGHRS and YFSETQ. The CDR3 is 13 amino acids. V gave up 2 bases and J gave up 7 bases; unmatched junction bases: 3. Here the CDR3 reads CASSLQGAIEAFF. The CDR3 region has the DNA TGCGCCAGCAGCTTACAGGGGGCCATTGAAGCTTTCTTT.

The CDR3 sequence is CASSLSPGFHSNQPQHF. CDR3 coding DNA: TGTGCCAGCAGTTTATCCCCAGGTTTCCATAGCAATCAGCCCCAGCATTTT. The chain combines TRBV27 with TRBJ1-5; D unresolved. Germline V CDR1 and CDR2: MNHEY, SMNVEV (reference sequence). The CDR3 has 17 amino acids. The germline V and J ends were trimmed by 0 bases and 0 bases, with 12 bases remaining between them.

The chain combines TRBV12-3 or TRBV12-4 with TRBJ1-4, with D maybe TRBD1 (6 bases). V lost 6 bases and J 13 bases, leaving 12 bases between the germline ends. CDR3 length: 11 amino acids. DNA of the CDR3: TGTGCCAGCAGCCGACAGGCCACACTGTTTTTT. As protein: CASSRQATLFF.

This clone was recorded only once. CDR3 nucleotide sequence: TGTGCCAGCAAGGACTCGACAGACTCTGCTGAAGCTTTCTTT. Its protein is CASKDSTDSAEAFF. J is TRBJ1-1 and V is TRBV11-3; D possibly corresponds to TRBD1 (5 bases). V dropped 7 bases and J dropped 6 bases, with 18 bases sitting between them. CDR3 size: 14 residues. The V gene's germline CDR1 is SGHNT and CDR2 YENEEA. The full variable domain, completed using reference TRBV11-3 and TRBJ1-1, is EAGVVQSPRYKIIEKKQPVAFWCNPISGHNTLYWYLQNLGQGPELLIRYENEEAVDDSQLPKDRFSAERLKGVDSTLKIQPAELGDSAVYLCASKDSTDSAEAFFGQGTRLTVV.

The chain combines TRBV21-1 with TRBJ1-3; the tabulated D call, TRBD1, remains unverified against the DNA. TRBV21-1 is marked as a pseudogene. This CDR3 has 16 residues. CDR3 amino acids: CASSKATGASGNTIYF. The CDR3 region has the DNA TGTGCCAGCAGCAAAGCAACAGGGGCCTCTGGAAACACCATATATTTT.

This clone was detected a few times. This chain connects TRBV28 to TRBJ1-1, with 8 bases lining up with TRBD1. The CDR3 length is 12 residues. The germline gives CDR1 MDHEN, CDR2 SYDVKM. V shed 3 bases and J 13 bases; nucleotides not matched to a gene: 7. CDR3 amino acids: CASSLQGAIDFF. CDR3 in DNA: TGTGCCAGCAGTTTGCAGGGGGCGATTGATTTCTTT.

This clone came up once. The chain combines TRBV10-3 with TRBJ2-7, with 8 positions matching TRBD1. Germline lookup yields CDR1 ENHRY and CDR2 SYGVKD. Losses at the gene ends were 10 bases for V and 3 bases for J; bases not matched to a gene: 8. The CDR3 is 13 amino acids. The CDR3 DNA sequence: TGTGCCACCTTCGGGACAGGTTACTACGAGCAGTACTTC. This sequence encodes CATFGTGYYEQYF.

V is TRBV7-2 and J is TRBJ2-3, with a weak D call TRBD1 (6 bases). Germline-derived CDR1 and CDR2 are SGHTA and FQGNSA. With 2 bases removed from V and 4 bases from J, the gap between germline ends came to 22 bases. The CDR3 is 18 residues long. The CDR3 DNA reads as TGTGCCAGCAGCTTACTGAGTAGTTGGACAGCTGACTCAGATACGCAGTATTTT. Amino acid sequence: CASSLLSSWTADSDTQYF.

The chain uses TRBV30 and TRBJ1-3; D is possibly TRBD1 (5 bases). Deletions cut 0 bases from V and 0 bases from J, with 6 bases between. Germline V CDR1 and CDR2: GTSNPN, SVGIG (reference sequence). The CDR3 extends over 14 amino acids. The CDR3 sequence is CAWSVGVSGNTIYF. The CDR3 nucleotides are TGTGCCTGGAGTGTAGGGGTCTCTGGAAACACCATATATTTT.

This clone was recorded once. The chain is built from TRBV4-1 and TRBJ2-1, with 12 bases aligning to TRBD2. Losses at the gene ends were 0 bases for V and 3 bases for J; bases not matched to a gene: 3. The V gene's germline CDR1 is MGHRA and CDR2 YSYEKL. The CDR3 spans 17 residues. The CDR3 nucleotides are TGCGCCAGCAGCCAAGATAGGGGACTAGCGGGCTACAATGAGCAGTTCTTC. Translated: CASSQDRGLAGYNEQFF.

In this sample, this clone turned up a few times. The chain couples TRBV18 to TRBJ1-5; a weak D match, TRBD1 (5 bases). In germline, CDR1 is KGHSH, CDR2 LQKENI. The CDR3 has 15 amino acids. Trimming removed 3 bases at V and 5 bases at J, with 14 bases between. The CDR3 loop reads CASSPSSGRDQPQHF. The CDR3 DNA is TGTGCCAGCTCACCTAGTTCAGGGCGGGATCAGCCCCAGCATTTT.

V gene TRBV10-3 combines with J gene TRBJ2-7, with a possible D match to TRBD1 (6 bases). This CDR3 is 14 amino acids long. V lost 6 bases, J lost 1 base, and 13 bases lay in between. Germline V CDR1 and CDR2: ENHRY, SYGVKD. The CDR3 DNA follows: TGTGCCATCAGGTCCCGGGACAAATCCTACGAGCAGTACTTC. It translates to CAIRSRDKSYEQYF.

This clone was seen ten or more times. The rearrangement joins TRBV6-4 to TRBJ1-2, with D hard to call. V lost 6 bases and J 8 bases, leaving 13 bases between the germline ends. Germline loops: CDR1 MRHNA, CDR2 SNTAGT. The CDR3 is made up of 12 amino acids. The CDR3 nucleotides are TGTGCCAGCAGAGACCGAATAGGGGGCTACACCTTC. This sequence encodes CASRDRIGGYTF.

The chain has TRBV11-2 and TRBJ2-7; D is unclear. This CDR3 spans 12 amino acids. The germline V and J ends were trimmed by 6 bases and 0 bases, with 6 bases remaining between them. CDR1 and CDR2 (germline): SGHAT, FQNNGV. The CDR3, as DNA: TGTGCCAGCAGGGTGAGCTCCTACGAGCAGTACTTC. This translates into CASRVSSYEQYF.

The chain uses TRBV6-2 or TRBV6-3 and TRBJ2-3, with D unclear. The CDR3 is 14 amino acids. Germline loops: CDR1 MNHEY, CDR2 SVGEGT. Deletions cut 5 bases from V and 6 bases from J, with 15 bases between. Written as DNA, the CDR3 is TGTGCCAGCAGTCCGCCCACCACCGCGGATACGCAGTATTTT. It specifies CASSPPTTADTQYF.